Below are 22 T cell receptor beta chains sequenced from a single sample in a study of long-term antiretroviral therapy in people with HIV. The assay, immunoSEQ v3.0, was run at survey level. TCRdb's table, derived via immunoSEQ multiplex PCR, lists solely in-frame clones and lacks some. The sample carries approximately 35,000 clones, about 94% recorded once. This material consisted of unsorted PBMCs, taken around 5 years after starting antiretroviral therapy. These receptors were collected from a woman aged 50 to 65 with HIV.

This rearrangement joins TRBV19 to TRBJ1-1, with D possibly matching TRBD1 (5 bases). Trimming removed 2 bases from V and 3 bases from J, with 10 bases in between. The CDR3 loop spans 14 amino acids. CDR1 is LNHDA and CDR2 is SQIVND in the germline V gene (reference sequence). In nucleotides, the CDR3 is TGTGCCAGTAGTATACGGGGCCTGGACACTGAAGCTTTCTTT. It translates to CASSIRGLDTEAFF. The full variable domain, its missing parts supplied by reference TRBV19 and TRBJ1-1, is DGGITQSPKYLFRKEGQNVTLSCEQNLNHDAMYWYRQDPGQGLRLIYYSQIVNDFQKGDIAEGYSVSREKKESFPLTVTSAQKNPTAFYLCASSIRGLDTEAFFGQGTRLTVV.

V gene TRBV6-1 combines with J gene TRBJ2-1; weak D call: TRBD2 (7 bases). Trimming took off 11 bases at V and 0 bases at J, with 14 bases between the two ends. The CDR3 sequence is 14 residues long. From germline, CDR1 is MNHNS and CDR2 SASEGT. The CDR3 protein is CAGPGGHSYNEQFF. CDR3 nucleotide sequence: TGTGCCGGCCCGGGGGGACACTCCTACAATGAGCAGTTCTTC.

The V and J genes are TRBV5-5 and TRBJ1-3, with no clear D. Germline V gene sequence: CDR1 SGHKS, CDR2 YYEKEE (reference sequence). There are 14 residues in the CDR3. The V end lost 2 bases, the J end lost 6 bases, and 12 bases lay between the germline ends. The CDR3 here is CASSFRYRENTIYF. The CDR3 DNA is TGTGCCAGCAGCTTCCGATACAGAGAAAACACCATATATTTT.

This clone was picked up a small number of times. The gene calls are TRBV11-2 and TRBJ1-1; D is possibly TRBD1 (5 bases). The germline CDR1 and CDR2 sequences are SGHAT and FQNNGV. The CDR3 is 15 residues long. V was clipped by 3 bases and J by 2 bases, with 13 bases between them. CDR3 nucleotides: TGTGCCAGCAGCTTTTCCGACAGCACCAACACTGAAGCTTTCTTT. Protein product: CASSFSDSTNTEAFF.

V is TRBV5-6 and J is TRBJ2-1, with 7 bases lining up with TRBD1. The CDR3 is 15 residues long. The V and J ends lost 5 bases and 9 bases, in that order; junction bases with no gene match: 14. Germline CDR1 and CDR2: SGHDT and YYEEEE. CDR3 sequence (DNA): TGTGCCAGCAGGCGGACAGGTAGTATCCCGCTTGAGCAGTTCTTC. Its translation is CASRRTGSIPLEQFF.

The table lists this clone with a count of one. CDR3 nucleotide sequence: TGTGCCAGCAGCCGCCCTGGGGGCTACGAGCAGTACTTC. It encodes CASSRPGGYEQYF. The chain links TRBV11-2 to TRBJ2-7; perhaps D is TRBD1 or TRBD2 (5 bases each). V was pared by 5 bases and J by 3 bases, with 11 bases between. The CDR3 covers 13 residues. CDR1 is SGHAT and CDR2 is FQNNGV in the germline V gene.

Written as DNA, the CDR3 is TGTGCCACCTTATCGGACGTCCTCTCTGGAAACACCATATATTTT. This sequence encodes CATLSDVLSGNTIYF. The chain employs TRBV10-3 and TRBJ1-3; D ambiguous. Trimming left V 10 bases short and J 0 bases short, with 16 bases between. The CDR3 is made up of 15 amino acids. CDR1 and CDR2 (germline): ENHRY, SYGVKD.

In DNA form, the CDR3 reads TGTGCCAGCAGCCCGACAGGGGTTCTGACAGATACGCAGTATTTT. This gives the protein CASSPTGVLTDTQYF. The rearrangement links TRBV6-5 to TRBJ2-3; 8 bases line up with TRBD1. This CDR3 is 15 amino acids long. V dropped 6 bases and J dropped 3; count of bases not matched to a gene: 8. The germline V gene encodes CDR1 MNHEY and CDR2 SVGAGI.

V usage is TRBV2 and J usage is TRBJ1-6; 8 bases line up with TRBD1. After removal of 7 bases from V and 6 bases from J, the junction contained 11 bases not matched to a gene. Per the germline V gene, CDR1 is SNHLY and CDR2 is FYNNEI. The CDR3 is 16 residues long. In DNA form, the CDR3 reads TGTGCCAGCATGGGAGGACAGGGTTGGGCTAATTCACCCCTCCACTTT. Encoded protein: CASMGGQGWANSPLHF.

V usage is TRBV2 and J usage is TRBJ1-2; possibly TRBD1 for D (5 bases). CDR3 length: 14 amino acids. Per the germline V gene, CDR1 is SNHLY and CDR2 is FYNNEI. Trimming pared 2 bases from V and 5 bases from J, leaving 12 bases between. The CDR3 DNA sequence: TGTGCCAGCAGTGAACAGGGAAGCCCTTATGGCTACACCTTC. Translated, it gives CASSEQGSPYGYTF.

The chain combines TRBV7-9 with TRBJ1-3; D remains unclear. Trimming shortened V by 0 bases and J by 2 bases, and 11 bases separated the two germline ends. This CDR3 comprises 16 residues. Germline CDR1 is SEHNR and CDR2 is FQNEAQ (reference sequence). The CDR3 nucleotides are TGTGCCAGCAGCTTAGCGGTCCTCGGGACTGGAAACACCATATATTTT. Translated, it gives CASSLAVLGTGNTIYF. Using reference TRBV7-9 and TRBJ1-3 for the parts outside the CDR3, the full variable domain is DTGVSQNPRHKITKRGQNVTFRCDPISEHNRLYWYRQTLGQGPEFLTYFQNEAQLEKSRLLSDRFSAERPKGSFSTLEIQRTEQGDSAMYLCASSLAVLGTGNTIYFGEGSWLTVV.

This clone was detected only once. V and J are TRBV12-5 and TRBJ2-2; perhaps TRBD1 as D (5 bases). Germline V CDR1 and CDR2: LGHNT, FRNRAP. The V end lost 3 bases, the J end lost 7 bases, and 18 bases lay between the germline ends. The CDR3 has 16 amino acids. CDR3 sequence reads: CASGFDAMGRVGELFF. The CDR3 coding sequence is TGTGCTAGTGGTTTCGACGCGATGGGGCGAGTCGGGGAGCTGTTTTTT.

This clone was observed once. This chain connects TRBV19 to TRBJ2-7, with 9 bases matching TRBD1. Trimming at V came to 3 bases and at J to 5 bases, leaving 8 bases not matched to a gene. Looked up from germline, CDR1 is LNHDA and CDR2 is SQIVND (reference sequence). CDR3 length equals 15 residues. CDR3 protein: CASSIRDRAGDEQYF. CDR3 nucleotides: TGTGCCAGTAGTATCAGGGACAGGGCGGGCGACGAGCAGTACTTC.

The chain has TRBV10-3 and TRBJ1-1, with TRBD1 as a possible D gene (5 bases). Germline values: CDR1 ENHRY, CDR2 SYGVKD. The CDR3 spans 14 residues. Trimming pared 5 bases from V and 0 bases from J, leaving 10 bases between. The CDR3 coding sequence is TGTGCCATCAGTATGGGGGGGTTGAACACTGAAGCTTTCTTT. It codes for CAISMGGLNTEAFF.

V usage is TRBV18 and J usage is TRBJ1-1; D uncertain. Germline V gene sequence: CDR1 KGHSH, CDR2 LQKENI. V was clipped by 0 bases and J by 1 base, with 12 bases between them. This CDR3 contains 16 residues. CDR3: CASSPPGPNPNTEAFF. The CDR3 DNA reads TGTGCCAGCTCACCACCGGGCCCAAATCCGAACACTGAAGCTTTCTTT.

The chain links TRBV27 to TRBJ1-6; no definite D call. The V end lost 0 bases, the J end lost 6 bases, and 9 bases lay between the germline ends. This CDR3 spans 15 amino acids. CDR1 and CDR2 (germline): MNHEY, SMNVEV (reference sequence). The chain's CDR3 is CASSLSKGTNSPLHF. In nucleotides, the CDR3 is TGTGCCAGCAGTTTATCTAAGGGCACTAATTCACCCCTCCACTTT.

The chain has TRBV6-6 and TRBJ2-5; no firm D call. The length of the CDR3 is 15 residues. Germline CDR1 reads MNHNY; CDR2 reads SVGAGI (reference sequence). V was cut by 7 bases and J by 1 base, with 16 bases left in between. CDR3 protein: CASNPPGPLQETQYF. In DNA, the CDR3 is TGTGCCAGCAATCCGCCCGGACCCCTCCAAGAGACCCAGTACTTC.

The rearrangement links TRBV27 to TRBJ2-5, with 9 bases identical to TRBD1. Germline V gives CDR1 MNHEY, CDR2 SMNVEV (reference sequence). The ends lost 5 bases at V and 5 bases at J; junction bases unmatched: 9. The length of the CDR3 is 15 residues. The CDR3 region has the DNA TGTGCCAGCAGTCTCCGGGACAGGGAGGGGGAGACCCAGTACTTC. Its protein product is CASSLRDREGETQYF.

This clone was seen only once. The chain joins TRBV29-1 to TRBJ2-2; maybe TRBD2 (5 bases). The germline V and J ends were trimmed by 4 bases and 8 bases, with 14 bases remaining between them. The germline V gene encodes CDR1 SQVTM and CDR2 ANQGSEA. The CDR3 is made up of 13 amino acids. The CDR3 here is CSVGLGETGELFF. CDR3 nucleotides: TGCAGCGTTGGTCTGGGAGAAACGGGGGAGCTGTTTTTT.

This rearrangement joins TRBV6-1 to TRBJ1-2; 9 bases are a match to TRBD1. J was trimmed by 8 bases and V by 7 bases; bases with no gene match: 8. The CDR3 spans 13 residues. The germline gives CDR1 MNHNS, CDR2 SASEGT. CDR3 loop: CASNEQTGGGYTF. The CDR3 nucleotides read TGTGCCAGCAATGAGCAGACAGGGGGGGGCTACACCTTC.

The chain uses TRBV4-2 and TRBJ2-7; D call uncertain. The CDR3 is made up of 13 amino acids. Germline lookup yields CDR1 LGHNA and CDR2 YNFKEQ. Trimming shortened V by 0 bases and J by 3 bases, and 6 bases separated the two germline ends. Here the CDR3 reads CASSQESGYEQYF. The CDR3 DNA reads TGTGCCAGCAGCCAAGAATCGGGCTACGAGCAGTACTTC.

This sequence joins TRBV2 and TRBJ2-1, with D uncertain. The ends were cut back, 4 bases at V and 1 base at J, with 11 bases in the middle. The CDR3 has 15 residues. CDR1 and CDR2 (germline): SNHLY, FYNNEI. The CDR3 loop is CASSVRAYSYNEQFF. DNA of the CDR3: TGTGCCAGCAGTGTCCGGGCCTATTCCTACAATGAGCAGTTCTTC.